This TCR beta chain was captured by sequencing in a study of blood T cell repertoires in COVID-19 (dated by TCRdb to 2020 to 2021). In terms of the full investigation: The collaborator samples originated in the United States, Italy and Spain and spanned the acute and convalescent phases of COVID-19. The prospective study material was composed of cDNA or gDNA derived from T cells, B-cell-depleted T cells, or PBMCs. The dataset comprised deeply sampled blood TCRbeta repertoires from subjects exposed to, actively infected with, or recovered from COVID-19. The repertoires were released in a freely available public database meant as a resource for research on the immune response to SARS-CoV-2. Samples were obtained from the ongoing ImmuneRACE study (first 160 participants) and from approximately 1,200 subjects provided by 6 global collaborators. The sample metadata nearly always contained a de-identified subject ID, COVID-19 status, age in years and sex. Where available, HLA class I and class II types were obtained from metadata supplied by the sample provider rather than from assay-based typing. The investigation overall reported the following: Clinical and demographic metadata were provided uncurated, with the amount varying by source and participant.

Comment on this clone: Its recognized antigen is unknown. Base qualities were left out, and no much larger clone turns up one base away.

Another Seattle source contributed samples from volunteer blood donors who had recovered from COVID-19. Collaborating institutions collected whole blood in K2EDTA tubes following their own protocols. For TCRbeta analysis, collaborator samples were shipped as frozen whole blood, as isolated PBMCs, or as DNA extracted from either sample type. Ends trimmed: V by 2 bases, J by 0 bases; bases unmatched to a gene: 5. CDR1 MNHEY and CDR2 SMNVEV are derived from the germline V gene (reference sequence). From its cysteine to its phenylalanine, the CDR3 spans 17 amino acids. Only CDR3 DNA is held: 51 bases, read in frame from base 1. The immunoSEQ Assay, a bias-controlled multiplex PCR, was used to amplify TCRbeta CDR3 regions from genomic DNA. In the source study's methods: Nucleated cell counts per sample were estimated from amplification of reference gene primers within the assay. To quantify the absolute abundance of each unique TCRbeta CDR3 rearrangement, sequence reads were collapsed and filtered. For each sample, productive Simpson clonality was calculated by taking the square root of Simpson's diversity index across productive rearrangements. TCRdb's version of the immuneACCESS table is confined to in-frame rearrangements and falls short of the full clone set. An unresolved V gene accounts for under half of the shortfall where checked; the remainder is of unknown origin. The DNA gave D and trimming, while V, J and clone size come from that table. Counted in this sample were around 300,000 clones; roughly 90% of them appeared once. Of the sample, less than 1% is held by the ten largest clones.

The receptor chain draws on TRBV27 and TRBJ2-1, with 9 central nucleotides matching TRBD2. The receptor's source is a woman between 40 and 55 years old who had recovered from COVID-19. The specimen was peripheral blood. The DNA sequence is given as TGTGCCAGCAGTTTACCGACTAGCGGAAGCTCCTACAATGAGCAGTTCTTC. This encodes CASSLPTSGSSYNEQFF.